This TCR beta chain was retrieved from a study of cytomegalovirus exposure and HLA in healthy donors. Study results and limitations: Researchers reported in a later analysis that common viral pathogens appeared linked to several top clusters. Later analysis placed DRB1 highest and HLA-C lowest in TCR association rates, which differed by HLA locus.

The primer mix had 60 Vbeta and 13 Jbeta primers. How the authors handled the data: It was a later analysis that counted 75 million to 90 million unique TCR beta chains, of which 9 million to 13 million were shared. The assay was immunoSEQ multiplex PCR, and TCRdb's table has in-frame clones only and misses some. V and J calls and clone size follow that table, whereas D and trimming were derived from the DNA. Altogether over 130,000 clones are present, 65% to 90% being singletons, with the ten largest covering over 0.95%. The CDR3 length is 13 residues. Germline CDR1 MNHEY, CDR2 SVGAGI. With 4 bases removed from V and 3 bases from J, the gap between germline ends came to 7 bases. Of note for this clone: The antigen is not known. The missing conserved phenylalanine or tryptophan at the end of this CDR3 makes a read error likely.

This TCR was recovered from a female donor in good health and CMV-seronegative. The chain uses TRBV6-5 and TRBJ1-5, with D possibly TRBD1 on 5 matching bases. Material: PBMCs. CDR3 loop: CASSSGHNQPQHV. CDR3 DNA: TGTGCCAGCAGTTCTGGACACAATCAGCCCCAGCATGTT.